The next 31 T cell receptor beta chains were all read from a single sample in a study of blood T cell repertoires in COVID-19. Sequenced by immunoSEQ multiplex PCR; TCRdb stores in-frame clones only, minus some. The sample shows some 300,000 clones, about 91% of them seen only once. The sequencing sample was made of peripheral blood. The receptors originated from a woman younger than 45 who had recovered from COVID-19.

CDR3 nucleotide sequence: TGTGCCAGCTCACCACCAAGGAGCGGGGATGGTTCGAGGCACAATGAGCAGTTCTTC. It yields the protein CASSPPRSGDGSRHNEQFF. The genes are TRBV18 and TRBJ2-1; 7 nucleotides agree with TRBD2. The CDR3 is 19 amino acids. Germline V CDR1 and CDR2: KGHSH, LQKENI. Trimming removed 0 bases from V and 5 bases from J; junction bases left unmatched: 16.

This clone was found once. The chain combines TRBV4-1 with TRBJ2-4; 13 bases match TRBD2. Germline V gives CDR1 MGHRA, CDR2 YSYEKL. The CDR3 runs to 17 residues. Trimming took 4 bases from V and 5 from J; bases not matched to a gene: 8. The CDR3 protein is CASSRDPTSGGENIQYF. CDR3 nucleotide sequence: TGCGCCAGCAGCCGTGACCCCACTAGCGGGGGGGAAAACATTCAGTACTTC.

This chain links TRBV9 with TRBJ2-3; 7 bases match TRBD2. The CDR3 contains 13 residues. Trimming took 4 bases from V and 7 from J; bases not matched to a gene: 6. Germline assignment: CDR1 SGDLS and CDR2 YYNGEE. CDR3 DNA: TGTGCCAGCAGCCAAACCGGGACTAATACGCAGTATTTT. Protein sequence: CASSQTGTNTQYF.

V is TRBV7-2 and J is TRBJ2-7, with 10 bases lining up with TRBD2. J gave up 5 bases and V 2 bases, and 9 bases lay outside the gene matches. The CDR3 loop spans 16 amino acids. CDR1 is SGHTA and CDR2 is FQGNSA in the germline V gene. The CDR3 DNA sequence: TGTGCCAGCAGCTTACCGGAGCGGGGGGGCCTCAACGAGCAGTACTTC. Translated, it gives CASSLPERGGLNEQYF. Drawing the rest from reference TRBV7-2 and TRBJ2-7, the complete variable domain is GAGVSQSPSNKVTEKGKDVELRCDPISGHTALYWYRQSLGQGLEFLIYFQGNSAPDKSGLPSDRFSAERTGGSVSTLTIQRTQQEDSAVYLCASSLPERGGLNEQYFGPGTRLTVT.

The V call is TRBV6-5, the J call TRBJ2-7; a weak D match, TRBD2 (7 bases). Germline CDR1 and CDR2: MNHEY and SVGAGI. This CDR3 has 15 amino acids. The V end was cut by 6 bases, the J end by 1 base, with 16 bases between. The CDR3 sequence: CASRALGGASYEQYF. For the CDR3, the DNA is TGTGCCAGCAGAGCCCTGGGGGGGGCTTCCTACGAGCAGTACTTC.

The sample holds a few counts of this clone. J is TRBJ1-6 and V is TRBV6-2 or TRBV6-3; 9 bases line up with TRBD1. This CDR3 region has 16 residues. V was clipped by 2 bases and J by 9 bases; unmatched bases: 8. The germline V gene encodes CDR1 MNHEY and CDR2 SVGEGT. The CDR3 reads CASSYGGQGESSPLHF. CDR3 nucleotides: TGTGCCAGCAGTTACGGGGGACAGGGTGAGAGTTCACCCCTCCACTTT.

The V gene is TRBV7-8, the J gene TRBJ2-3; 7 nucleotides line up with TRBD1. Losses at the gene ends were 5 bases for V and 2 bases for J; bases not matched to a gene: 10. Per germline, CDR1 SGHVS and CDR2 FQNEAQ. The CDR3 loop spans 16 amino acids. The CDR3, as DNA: TGTGCCAGCAGCCACAGTAGGACAGGAGACACAGATACGCAGTATTTT. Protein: CASSHSRTGDTDTQYF. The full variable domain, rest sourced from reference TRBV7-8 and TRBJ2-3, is GAGVSQSPRYKVAKRGQDVALRCDPISGHVSLFWYQQALGQGPEFLTYFQNEAQLDKSGLPSDRFFAERPEGSVSTLKIQRTQQEDSAVYLCASSHSRTGDTDTQYFGPGTRLTVL.

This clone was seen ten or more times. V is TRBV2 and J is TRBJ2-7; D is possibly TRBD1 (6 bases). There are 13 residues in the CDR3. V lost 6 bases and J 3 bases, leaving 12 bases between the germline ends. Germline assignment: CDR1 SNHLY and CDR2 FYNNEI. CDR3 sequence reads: CASSRDTIYEQYF. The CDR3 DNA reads TGTGCCAGCAGCCGGGACACGATCTACGAGCAGTACTTC. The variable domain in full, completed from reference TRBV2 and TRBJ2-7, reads EPEVTQTPSHQVTQMGQEVILRCVPISNHLYFYWYRQILGQKVEFLVSFYNNEISEKSEIFDDQFSVERPDGSNFTLKIRSTKLEDSAMYFCASSRDTIYEQYFGPGTRLTVT.

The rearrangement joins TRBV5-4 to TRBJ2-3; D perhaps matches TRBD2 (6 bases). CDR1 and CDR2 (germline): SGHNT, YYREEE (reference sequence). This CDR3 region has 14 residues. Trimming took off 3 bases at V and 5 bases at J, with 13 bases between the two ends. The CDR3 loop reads CASSSGVGGDTQYF. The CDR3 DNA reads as TGTGCCAGCAGCTCGGGGGTCGGGGGAGATACGCAGTATTTT.

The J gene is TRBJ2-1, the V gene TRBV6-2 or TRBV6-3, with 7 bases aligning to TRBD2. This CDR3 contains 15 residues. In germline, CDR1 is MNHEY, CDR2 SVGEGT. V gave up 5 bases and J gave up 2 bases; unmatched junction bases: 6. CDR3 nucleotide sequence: TGTGCCAGCAGTCAACCTGGGGGGGCCTACAATGAGCAGTTCTTC. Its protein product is CASSQPGGAYNEQFF.

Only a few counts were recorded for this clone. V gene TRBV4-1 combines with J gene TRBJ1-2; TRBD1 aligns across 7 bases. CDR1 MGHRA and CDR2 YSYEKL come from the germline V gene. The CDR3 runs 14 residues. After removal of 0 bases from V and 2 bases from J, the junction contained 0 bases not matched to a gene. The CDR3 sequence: CASSQETGNYGYTF. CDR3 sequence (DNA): TGCGCCAGCAGCCAAGAGACAGGGAACTATGGCTACACCTTC.

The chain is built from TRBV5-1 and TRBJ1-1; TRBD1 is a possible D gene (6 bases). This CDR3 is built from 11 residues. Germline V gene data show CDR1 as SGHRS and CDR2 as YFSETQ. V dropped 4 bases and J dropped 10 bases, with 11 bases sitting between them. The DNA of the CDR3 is TGCGCCAGCAGCGGGGGGGCGGGAGCTTTCTTT. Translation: CASSGGAGAFF.

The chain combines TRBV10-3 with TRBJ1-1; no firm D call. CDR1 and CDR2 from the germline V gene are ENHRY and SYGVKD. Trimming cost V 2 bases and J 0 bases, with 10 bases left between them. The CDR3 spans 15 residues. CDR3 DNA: TGTGCCATCAGTGAGCTCGGAGGGATGAACACTGAAGCTTTCTTT. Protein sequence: CAISELGGMNTEAFF.

This CDR3 is CASTPSTSGGHTGELFF. In DNA form, the CDR3 reads TGTGCCAGTACCCCCTCGACTAGCGGGGGTCACACCGGGGAGCTGTTTTTT. The chain is built from TRBV19 and TRBJ2-2; TRBD2 agrees at 12 bases. V was pared by 7 bases and J by 3 bases, with 9 bases of the junction left unmatched. CDR1 and CDR2 (germline): LNHDA, SQIVND (reference sequence). CDR3 length equals 17 residues.

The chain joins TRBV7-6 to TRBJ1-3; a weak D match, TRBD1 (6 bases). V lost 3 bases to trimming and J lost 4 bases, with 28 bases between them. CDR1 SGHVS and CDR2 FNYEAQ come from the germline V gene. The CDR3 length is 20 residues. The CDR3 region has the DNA TGTGCCAGCAGCTTGGATCCCGCGGGGGCGAACTCTGGAGCGGGAAACACCATATATTTT. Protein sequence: CASSLDPAGANSGAGNTIYF.

The CDR3 DNA sequence: TGTGCCAGTAGCACGAACAGGGACCCCCTTTCCTCTGGAAACACCATATATTTT. Amino acids: CASSTNRDPLSSGNTIYF. The genes are TRBV19 and TRBJ1-3; a weak D match, TRBD1 (6 bases). The germline V and J ends were trimmed by 6 bases and 0 bases, with 21 bases remaining between them. The CDR3 is made up of 18 amino acids. Germline-derived CDR1 and CDR2 are LNHDA and SQIVND (reference sequence).

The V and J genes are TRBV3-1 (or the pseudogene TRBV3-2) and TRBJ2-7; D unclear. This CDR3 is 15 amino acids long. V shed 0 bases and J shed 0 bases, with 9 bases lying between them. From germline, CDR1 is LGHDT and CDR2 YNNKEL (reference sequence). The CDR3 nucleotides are TGTGCCAGCAGCCAAGAAAGGCAGGCCTCCTACGAGCAGTACTTC. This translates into CASSQERQASYEQYF.

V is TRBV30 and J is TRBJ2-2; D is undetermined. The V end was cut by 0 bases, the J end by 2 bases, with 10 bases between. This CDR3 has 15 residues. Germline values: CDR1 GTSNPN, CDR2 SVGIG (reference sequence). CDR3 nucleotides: TGTGCCTGGAGTGTACCCAGGATAAACACCGGGGAGCTGTTTTTT. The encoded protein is CAWSVPRINTGELFF.

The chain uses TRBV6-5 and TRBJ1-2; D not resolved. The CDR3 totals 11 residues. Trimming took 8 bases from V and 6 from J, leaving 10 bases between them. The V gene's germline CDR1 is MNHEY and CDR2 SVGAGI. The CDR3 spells CASRQLDGYTF. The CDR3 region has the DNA TGTGCCAGCCGTCAACTTGATGGCTACACCTTC.

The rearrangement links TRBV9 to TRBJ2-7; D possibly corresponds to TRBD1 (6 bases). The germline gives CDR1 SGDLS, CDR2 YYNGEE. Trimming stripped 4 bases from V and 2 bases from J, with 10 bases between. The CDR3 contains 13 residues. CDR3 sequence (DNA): TGTGCCAGCAGCCCCGGACAGCCCTACGAGCAGTACTTC. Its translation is CASSPGQPYEQYF.

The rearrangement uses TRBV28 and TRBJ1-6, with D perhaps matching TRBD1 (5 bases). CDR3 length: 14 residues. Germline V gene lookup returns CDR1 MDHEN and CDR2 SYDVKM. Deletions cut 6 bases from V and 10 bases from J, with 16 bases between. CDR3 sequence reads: CASRLQDAGSPLHF. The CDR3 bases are TGTGCCAGCAGGCTACAGGACGCTGGATCACCCCTCCACTTT.

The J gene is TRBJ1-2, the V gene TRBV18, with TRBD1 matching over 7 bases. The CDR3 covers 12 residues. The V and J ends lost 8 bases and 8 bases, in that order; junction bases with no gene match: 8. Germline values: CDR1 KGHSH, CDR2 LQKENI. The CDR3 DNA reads TGTGCCAGCGACAGGGTAACAGAGGGCTACACCTTC. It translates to CASDRVTEGYTF. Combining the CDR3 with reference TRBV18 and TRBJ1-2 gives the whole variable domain NAGVMQNPRHLVRRRGQEARLRCSPMKGHSHVYWYRQLPEEGLKFMVYLQKENIIDESGMPKERFSAEFPKEGPSILRIQQVVRGDSAAYFCASDRVTEGYTFGSGTRLTVV.

The CDR3 DNA is TGTGCCAGCAGCTTGAACTCGGAGACTCGCTCTGGAAACACCATATATTTT. It translates to CASSLNSETRSGNTIYF. The chain couples TRBV7-9 to TRBJ1-3; D is unresolved. This CDR3 is built from 17 residues. Germline loops: CDR1 SEHNR, CDR2 FQNEAQ (reference sequence). Trimming removed 3 bases at V and 0 bases at J, with 15 bases between.

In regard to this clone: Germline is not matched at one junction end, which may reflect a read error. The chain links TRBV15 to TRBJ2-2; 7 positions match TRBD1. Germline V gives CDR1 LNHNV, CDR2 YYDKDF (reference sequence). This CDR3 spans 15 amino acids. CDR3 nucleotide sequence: TGTGCCACCAGCGGAGAACAGGGACAGACCGGGGAGCTGTTTTTT. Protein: CATSGEQGQTGELFF.

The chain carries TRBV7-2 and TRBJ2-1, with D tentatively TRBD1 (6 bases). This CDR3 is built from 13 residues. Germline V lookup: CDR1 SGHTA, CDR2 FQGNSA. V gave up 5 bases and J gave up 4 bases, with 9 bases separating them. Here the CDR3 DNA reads TGTGCCAGCAGCCGTGGACAGTACAATGAGCAGTTCTTC. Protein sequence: CASSRGQYNEQFF.

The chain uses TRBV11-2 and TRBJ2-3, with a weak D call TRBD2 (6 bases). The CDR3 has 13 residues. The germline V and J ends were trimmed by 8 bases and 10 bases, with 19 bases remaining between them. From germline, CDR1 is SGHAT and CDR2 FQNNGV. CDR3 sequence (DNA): TGTGCCAGCGTTCTCGTACCGGGGGAGGCGCAGTATTTT. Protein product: CASVLVPGEAQYF.

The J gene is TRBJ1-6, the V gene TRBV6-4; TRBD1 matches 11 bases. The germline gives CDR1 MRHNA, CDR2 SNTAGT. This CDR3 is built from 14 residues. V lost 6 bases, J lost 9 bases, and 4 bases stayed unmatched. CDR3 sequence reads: CASSHGTGGSPLHF. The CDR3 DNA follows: TGTGCCAGCAGCCACGGGACAGGGGGTTCACCCCTCCACTTT.

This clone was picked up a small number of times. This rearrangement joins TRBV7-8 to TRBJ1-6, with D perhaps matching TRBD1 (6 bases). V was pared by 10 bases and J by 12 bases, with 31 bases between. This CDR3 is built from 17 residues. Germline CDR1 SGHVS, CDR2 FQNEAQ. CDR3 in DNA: TGTGCCACCCTAAGGGGGAGGGTAAAGTATCGGGACATACCCCTCCACTTT. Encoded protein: CATLRGRVKYRDIPLHF.

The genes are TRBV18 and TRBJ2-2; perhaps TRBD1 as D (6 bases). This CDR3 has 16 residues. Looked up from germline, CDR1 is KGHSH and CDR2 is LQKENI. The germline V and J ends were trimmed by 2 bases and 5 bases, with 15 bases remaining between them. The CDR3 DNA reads TGTGCCAGCTCACCAAACCCGGGACACACTACCGGGGAGCTGTTTTTT. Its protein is CASSPNPGHTTGELFF.

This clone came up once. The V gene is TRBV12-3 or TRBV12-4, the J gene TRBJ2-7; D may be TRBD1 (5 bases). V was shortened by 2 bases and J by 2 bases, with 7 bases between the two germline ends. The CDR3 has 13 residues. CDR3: CASSLIGAYEQYF. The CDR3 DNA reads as TGTGCCAGCAGTTTAATAGGGGCCTACGAGCAGTACTTC.

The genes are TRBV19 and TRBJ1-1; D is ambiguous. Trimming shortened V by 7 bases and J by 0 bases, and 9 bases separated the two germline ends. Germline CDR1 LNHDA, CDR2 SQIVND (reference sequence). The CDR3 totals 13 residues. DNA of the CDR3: TGTGCCAGTAAGGAGAACATGAACACTGAAGCTTTCTTT. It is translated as CASKENMNTEAFF. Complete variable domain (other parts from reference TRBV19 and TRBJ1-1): DGGITQSPKYLFRKEGQNVTLSCEQNLNHDAMYWYRQDPGQGLRLIYYSQIVNDFQKGDIAEGYSVSREKKESFPLTVTSAQKNPTAFYLCASKENMNTEAFFGQGTRLTVV.